Below, one TCR beta chain is given with its context. What it binds is unknown. Produced via immunoSEQ multiplex PCR; TCRdb's table is partial and in-frame only. This sample has over 700,000 clones, with 72% found just once. These data belong to a study of shared clonotypes between healthy human individuals. Study information: Contributing individuals were a couple of females and a few males aged 18 to 49. Donors had three CD4 naive, three CD4 memory, two CD8 naive and one CD8 memory plate apiece.

General study findings and limits: The study drew on few donors, limiting represented genetic and exposure-history diversity. Non-shared clonotypes showed lower generation probabilities than clonotypes common to all four donors.

The CDR3 is made up of 13 amino acids. V was cut by 6 bases and J by 6 bases, with 11 bases left in between. Germline V gives CDR1 MNHEY, CDR2 SMNVEV (reference sequence). Sequences were obtained from memory CD4+ T cells sorted from blood. As for subset: CD45RA-negative fraction. The sequence was obtained from a woman in her 30s in good health. V gene TRBV27 combines with J gene TRBJ1-4, with D hard to call. CDR3 nucleotides: TGTGCCAGCAGCAGATGGACCGATGAAAAACTGTTTTTT. Encoded protein: CASSRWTDEKLFF. Full variable domain (rest looked up from reference TRBV27 and TRBJ1-4): EAQVTQNPRYLITVTGKKLTVTCSQNMNHEYMSWYRQDPGLGLRQIYYSMNVEVTDKGDVPEGYKVSRKEKRNFPLILESPSPNQTSLYFCASSRWTDEKLFFGSGTQLSVL.